The next 29 T cell receptor beta chains were all read from a single sample in a study of T-cell memory formation after mild COVID-19. TCRdb re-analysed the 5' RACE reads in MiXCR, keeping a single row per CDR3 protein. The sample yields more than 250,000 distinct CDR3 sequences, 15% to 20% seen once. The sequenced sample consisted of PBMCs or a T cell subset sorted from them (not recorded which). These receptors all come from a young man who had mild COVID-19 (a few samples of this study predate the infection). Cell type and time point are not known.

The chain combines TRBV20-1 with TRBJ2-1; possibly TRBD1 or TRBD2 for D (6 bases each). CDR3 length: 14 residues. Trimming took off 3 bases at V and 7 bases at J, with 16 bases between the two ends. The germline CDR1 and CDR2 sequences are DFQATT and SNEGSKA (reference sequence). The CDR3 loop reads CSARGGPSENEQFF. In nucleotides, the CDR3 is TGCAGTGCTAGGGGGGGCCCCTCGGAGAATGAGCAGTTCTTC.

The gene calls are TRBV12-3 or TRBV12-4 and TRBJ2-6, with D possibly TRBD1 on 6 matching bases. The germline V and J ends were trimmed by 5 bases and 0 bases, with 11 bases remaining between them. This CDR3 is 16 amino acids long. The CDR3 loop is CASSQGQHSGANVLTF. In nucleotides, the CDR3 is TGTGCCAGCAGTCAAGGACAGCACTCTGGGGCCAACGTCCTGACTTTC.

This rearrangement joins TRBV4-1 to TRBJ1-4, with a possible D match to TRBD1 (6 bases). V lost 0 bases and J lost 7, with 15 bases in between. CDR3 length equals 16 residues. Germline V gene data show CDR1 as MGHRA and CDR2 as YSYEKL. The CDR3 DNA sequence: TGCGCCAGCAGCCAAGATCCGGGCAGGGGCGGTGAAAAACTGTTTTTT. Translated, it gives CASSQDPGRGGEKLFF.

This clonotype was detected a few times. This chain links TRBV20-1 with TRBJ1-6; perhaps TRBD1 as D (5 bases). Germline values: CDR1 DFQATT, CDR2 SNEGSKA (reference sequence). The CDR3 extends over 14 amino acids. With 1 base removed from V and 9 bases from J, the gap between germline ends came to 13 bases. CDR3 DNA sequence: TGCAGTGCTAGAGGTTTGGGGCAAGGTTCACCCCTCCACTTT. Translated: CSARGLGQGSPLHF.

This clonotype turned up a few times. The rearrangement joins TRBV7-8 to TRBJ2-7; 8 nucleotides match TRBD1. Trimming removed 5 bases from V and 2 bases from J; junction bases left unmatched: 14. The CDR3 runs 17 residues. CDR1 and CDR2 from the germline V gene are SGHVS and FQNEAQ. The CDR3 nucleotides read TGTGCCAGCAGCCCGAGCCTAAGACAGGGGATCACCTACGAGCAGTACTTC. The encoded protein is CASSPSLRQGITYEQYF.

This clonotype occurred a few times. This chain links TRBV4-2 with TRBJ2-3, with 8 bases matching TRBD2. The germline V gene has CDR1 LGHNA and CDR2 YNFKEQ. V trimming: 0 bases; J trimming: 1 base; junction bases outside the gene matches: 3. The CDR3 length is 16 residues. This CDR3 is CASSQDLLAGTDTQYF. CDR3 nucleotide sequence: TGTGCCAGCAGCCAAGATCTACTAGCGGGCACAGATACGCAGTATTTT.

The rearrangement links TRBV3-1 to TRBJ2-3, with TRBD2 identical over 10 bases. The CDR3 has 16 amino acids. The germline CDR1 and CDR2 sequences are LGHDT and YNNKEL (reference sequence). V gave up 0 bases and J gave up 8 bases; unmatched junction bases: 8. CDR3: CASSQEGAGGQGTQYF. The CDR3 coding sequence is TGTGCCAGCAGCCAAGAAGGAGCGGGGGGGCAAGGTACGCAGTATTTT.

This clonotype has at least ten counts. The rearrangement uses TRBV7-2 and TRBJ1-5; D may be TRBD1 (5 bases). CDR3 length equals 16 residues. V shed 5 bases and J shed 7 bases, with 21 bases lying between them. Germline assignment: CDR1 SGHTA and CDR2 FQGNSA. CDR3 in DNA: TGTGCCAGCAGCCGCGGAATGTGGGGACCTCTGCAGCCCCAGCATTTT. It translates to CASSRGMWGPLQPQHF.

This clonotype was seen only a few times. The rearrangement joins TRBV20-1 to TRBJ1-1; D not certain. The CDR3 is 12 amino acids. Germline CDR1 reads DFQATT; CDR2 reads SNEGSKA (reference sequence). Between the trimmed V and J ends, which lost 4 bases and 6 bases, there was a span of 12 bases. CDR3 bases: TGCAGTGCTAACCACGTGACGGCTGAAGCTTTCTTT. It specifies CSANHVTAEAFF.

The chain has TRBV20-1 and TRBJ2-2; 12 bases are a match to TRBD2. Germline CDR1 and CDR2: DFQATT and SNEGSKA (reference sequence). This CDR3 is built from 16 residues. With V trimmed by 3 bases and J by 3 bases, 5 bases remained unmatched. CDR3 region: CSASSSGGADTGELFF. CDR3 DNA: TGCAGTGCTAGTTCTAGCGGGGGGGCGGACACCGGGGAGCTGTTTTTT.

This chain uses TRBV11-2 with TRBJ2-3, with 7 nucleotides matching TRBD2. CDR3 size: 16 residues. The V segment lost 5 bases and the J segment 2 bases; nucleotides outside the gene matches: 10. Germline CDR1 reads SGHAT; CDR2 reads FQNNGV. Here the CDR3 reads CASSPWGGKYTDTQYF. The CDR3 bases are TGTGCCAGCAGCCCCTGGGGGGGGAAATACACAGATACGCAGTATTTT.

This clonotype was recorded a few times. The chain carries TRBV11-1 and TRBJ2-3; tentatively, D is TRBD2 (5 bases). The CDR3 extends over 13 amino acids. CDR1 SGHAT and CDR2 FQDESV come from the germline V gene (reference sequence). The V end lost 3 bases, the J end lost 2 bases, and 6 bases lay between the germline ends. In DNA, the CDR3 is TGTGCCAGCAGCTTTAGCGACACAGATACGCAGTATTTT. Its translation is CASSFSDTDTQYF.

V gene TRBV12-3 or TRBV12-4 combines with J gene TRBJ2-7; the D gene is possibly TRBD1 (6 bases). The CDR3 contains 16 residues. V gave up 5 bases and J gave up 5 bases, with 22 bases separating them. For the CDR3, the DNA is TGTGCCAGCAGTCGACGAGGAGGCAGGGGTGGCGACGAGCAGTACTTC. Translation gives CASSRRGGRGGDEQYF.

The chain uses TRBV27 and TRBJ2-7, with D perhaps being TRBD1 or TRBD2 (5 bases each). Germline CDR1 and CDR2: MNHEY and SMNVEV (reference sequence). V was clipped by 1 base and J by 2 bases, with 12 bases between them. The CDR3 contains 15 residues. The CDR3 DNA follows: TGTGCCAGCAGTTTATATGGGACCGGCACCTACGAGCAGTACTTC. It specifies CASSLYGTGTYEQYF.

The V gene is TRBV7-2, the J gene TRBJ2-5, with 9 nucleotides matching TRBD2. Germline lookup yields CDR1 SGHTA and CDR2 FQGNSA. Trimming at V came to 5 bases and at J to 5 bases, leaving 9 bases not matched to a gene. The CDR3 extends over 15 amino acids. The CDR3 DNA follows: TGTGCCAGCAGCCCTCGGGCGGGGGGGGTGGAGACCCAGTACTTC. Translating gives CASSPRAGGVETQYF.

The table lists this clonotype with a few counts. The chain recombines TRBV6-2 or TRBV6-3 with TRBJ2-1; D unclear. V lost 8 bases and J 4 bases, leaving 21 bases between the germline ends. Germline loops: CDR1 MNHEY, CDR2 SVGEGT. The CDR3 length is 16 residues. CDR3 in amino acids: CASSDKLPAVYNEQFF. CDR3 nucleotide sequence: TGTGCCAGCTCCGACAAGCTCCCGGCGGTATACAATGAGCAGTTCTTC.

This chain's CDR3 is CSVEQNYGYTF. CDR3 nucleotides: TGCAGCGTTGAACAGAACTATGGCTACACCTTC. The genes are TRBV29-1 and TRBJ1-2; no definite D call. Per germline, CDR1 SQVTM and CDR2 ANQGSEA. Trimming stripped 2 bases from V and 2 bases from J, with 3 bases between. The CDR3 is made up of 11 amino acids.

The table lists this clonotype with a few counts. The chain links TRBV7-2 to TRBJ1-1, with 8 bases fitting TRBD1. Trimming cost V 5 bases and J 6 bases; bases outside gene matches: 5. Per germline, CDR1 SGHTA and CDR2 FQGNSA. This CDR3 is 13 amino acids long. CDR3 DNA: TGTGCCAGCAGCCCGCAGGGGGCAGCTGAAGCTTTCTTT. Its translation: CASSPQGAAEAFF.

The rearrangement joins TRBV21-1 to TRBJ1-5; TRBD1, as called in the table, went unchecked against the DNA. TRBV21-1 is annotated as a pseudogene. The CDR3 spans 16 residues. The CDR3, as DNA: TGTGCCAGCAGCAAAAAGGGACAGGGGGCTTGGCAGCCCCAGCATTTT. Residues: CASSKKGQGAWQPQHF.

J is TRBJ1-5 and V is TRBV5-1; 9 nucleotides line up with TRBD1. This CDR3 is built from 14 residues. V lost 5 bases, J lost 6 bases, and 6 bases stayed unmatched. The V gene's germline CDR1 is SGHRS and CDR2 YFSETQ. The CDR3, as DNA: TGCGCCAGCAGTCCGGACAGGGGAGCTCAGCCCCAGCATTTT. Residues: CASSPDRGAQPQHF.

This clonotype was observed at least ten times. The rearrangement joins TRBV20-1 to TRBJ2-7, with 8 nucleotides matching TRBD2. CDR3 length: 13 residues. V gave up 6 bases and J gave up 4 bases; unmatched junction bases: 8. Germline V lookup: CDR1 DFQATT, CDR2 SNEGSKA (reference sequence). The CDR3 here is CSAREGDLYEQYF. The CDR3 nucleotides read TGCAGTGCCCGGGAGGGGGACCTATACGAGCAGTACTTC.

This clonotype was counted only a few times. Here the CDR3 reads CASSFRTPDYGYTF. The CDR3 DNA follows: TGTGCCAGCAGCTTCAGGACGCCGGACTATGGCTACACCTTC. V usage is TRBV5-4 and J usage is TRBJ1-2; no clear D gene. From germline, CDR1 is SGHNT and CDR2 YYREEE (reference sequence). This CDR3 is 14 amino acids long. V lost 2 bases and J lost 3, with 11 bases in between.

This chain joins TRBV7-8 and TRBJ2-1; a weak D match, TRBD1 (6 bases). Trimming shortened V by 1 base and J by 5 bases, and 12 bases separated the two germline ends. Germline V gene lookup returns CDR1 SGHVS and CDR2 FQNEAQ. The CDR3 covers 15 residues. CDR3 loop: CASSLVARGNNEQFF. The CDR3 DNA sequence: TGTGCCAGCAGCTTAGTCGCCAGGGGAAACAATGAGCAGTTCTTC. The full variable domain, in which reference TRBV7-8 and TRBJ2-1 provide the parts outside the CDR3, is GAGVSQSPRYKVAKRGQDVALRCDPISGHVSLFWYQQALGQGPEFLTYFQNEAQLDKSGLPSDRFFAERPEGSVSTLKIQRTQQEDSAVYLCASSLVARGNNEQFFGPGTRLTVL.

The rearrangement links TRBV18 to TRBJ2-2; perhaps TRBD2 as D (6 bases). Germline CDR1 KGHSH, CDR2 LQKENI. V was trimmed by 4 bases and J by 7 bases, leaving 13 bases between them. This CDR3 is 14 amino acids long. In DNA, the CDR3 is TGTGCCAGCTCACGACTAGACGGTGGCGGGGAGCTGTTTTTT. It specifies CASSRLDGGGELFF.

This clonotype was found a few times. The rearrangement links TRBV10-1 to TRBJ1-1; 7 nucleotides match TRBD1. This CDR3 is 14 amino acids long. Germline CDR1 and CDR2: WNHNN and SYGVQD (reference sequence). With 5 bases clipped from V and 1 base from J, the junction kept 4 bases outside the gene matches. The CDR3 region is CASSRDSSNTEAFF. CDR3 nucleotides: TGCGCCAGCAGTAGGGACAGCTCGAACACTGAAGCTTTCTTT.

This clonotype was observed at least ten times. The CDR3 loop is CASSLGVQRGTTDTQYF. CDR3 coding DNA: TGTGCCAGCAGCTTAGGGGTCCAACGGGGCACCACAGATACGCAGTATTTT. The genes are TRBV7-2 and TRBJ2-3; the D gene could be TRBD1 or TRBD2 (5 bases each). Trimming cost V 1 base and J 2 bases, with 16 bases left between them. This CDR3 region has 17 residues. Per germline, CDR1 SGHTA and CDR2 FQGNSA.

This clonotype was observed a handful of times. This chain uses TRBV7-9 with TRBJ2-4; 8 nucleotides align to TRBD1. Germline loops: CDR1 SEHNR, CDR2 FQNEAQ (reference sequence). Trimming removed 2 bases from V and 8 bases from J; junction bases left unmatched: 5. This CDR3 spans 14 amino acids. The CDR3 reads CASSLSGGSDIQYF. The CDR3 nucleotides are TGTGCCAGCAGCTTATCAGGGGGCTCAGACATTCAGTACTTC.

This rearrangement joins TRBV11-3 to TRBJ1-1; 7 bases are shared with TRBD1. Per germline, CDR1 SGHNT and CDR2 YENEEA. J gave up 9 bases and V 7 bases, and 14 bases lay outside the gene matches. The CDR3 length is 14 residues. This CDR3 is CASTHRDRPEKAFF. The CDR3 DNA sequence: TGTGCCAGCACGCACCGGGACAGACCTGAAAAAGCTTTCTTT.

This clonotype was counted a few times. J is TRBJ2-4 and V is TRBV20-1, with a weak D call TRBD1 (6 bases). The germline CDR1 and CDR2 sequences are DFQATT and SNEGSKA (reference sequence). V lost 1 base and J lost 8, with 15 bases in between. The CDR3 has 14 amino acids. The CDR3 protein is CSARVPGVRDIQYF. The CDR3 coding sequence is TGCAGTGCTAGAGTCCCAGGGGTTAGAGACATTCAGTACTTC.